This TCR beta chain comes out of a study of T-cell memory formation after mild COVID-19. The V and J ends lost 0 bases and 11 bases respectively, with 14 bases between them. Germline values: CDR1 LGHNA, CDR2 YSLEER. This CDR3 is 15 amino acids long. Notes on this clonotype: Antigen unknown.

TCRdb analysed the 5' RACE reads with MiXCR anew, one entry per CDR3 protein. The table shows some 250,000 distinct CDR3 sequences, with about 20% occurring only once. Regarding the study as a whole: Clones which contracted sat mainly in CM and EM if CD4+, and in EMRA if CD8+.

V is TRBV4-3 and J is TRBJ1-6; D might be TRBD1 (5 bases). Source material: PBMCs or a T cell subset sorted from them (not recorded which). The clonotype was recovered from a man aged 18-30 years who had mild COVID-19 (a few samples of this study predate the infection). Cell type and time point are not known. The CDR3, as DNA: TGCGCCAGCAGCCAAGATCGGCAGGGTATAACACCCCTCCACTTT. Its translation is CASSQDRQGITPLHF.